This T cell receptor beta chain derives from a study of T cell changes during pregnancy in multiple sclerosis. Sequencing used immunoSEQ multiplex PCR; TCRdb keeps in-frame clones, though not all of them. The sample has around 65,000 clones; under 95% are singletons. In germline, CDR1 is MNHNS, CDR2 SASEGT. CDR3 length: 14 residues. V trimming: 7 bases; J trimming: 1 base; junction bases outside the gene matches: 4. This TCR was recovered from a female donor in good health, enrolled as a control in a pregnancy study. V and J are TRBV6-1 and TRBJ2-7, with 10 positions matching TRBD1. This specimen was peripheral blood, taken in the third trimester of pregnancy. CDR3 loop: CASKPGQGSYEQYF. The DNA of the CDR3 is TGTGCCAGCAAGCCGGGACAGGGGTCCTACGAGCAGTACTTC.